Shown below are 18 T cell receptor beta chains from a single sample sequenced in a study of response to subunit inactivated influenza vaccine. TCRdb called the RT-PCR reads again in MiXCR, with one record for every CDR3 protein. The sample has hundreds of thousands of distinct CDR3 sequences; more than 15% are singletons. The sample was PBMCs from blood, taken roughly 13 days after vaccination. Receptors were obtained from a man over 45 who received an inactivated influenza vaccine.

This clonotype was detected a few times. V and J are TRBV6-2 or TRBV6-3 and TRBJ2-1; tentatively, D is TRBD2 (6 bases). Germline CDR1 reads MNHEY; CDR2 reads SVGEGT. Trimming took 4 bases from V and 9 from J, leaving 10 bases between them. The CDR3 runs 12 residues. The CDR3 DNA sequence: TGTGCCAGCAGTTGGAGGGTCAGTGAGCAGTTCTTC. Its protein product is CASSWRVSEQFF.

The rearrangement joins TRBV5-1 to TRBJ2-2, with D perhaps TRBD2 (6 bases). This CDR3 has 15 residues. Germline CDR1 reads SGHRS; CDR2 reads YFSETQ. Deletions cut 3 bases from V and 1 base from J, with 10 bases between. CDR3 loop: CASSSAGWNTGELFF. CDR3 nucleotide sequence: TGCGCCAGCAGCTCCGCGGGATGGAACACCGGGGAGCTGTTTTTT.

This clonotype was recorded many times. The V and J genes are TRBV20-1 and TRBJ2-5, with D perhaps TRBD1 (6 bases). The CDR3 length is 12 residues. Germline-derived CDR1 and CDR2 are DFQATT and SNEGSKA (reference sequence). V gave up 4 bases and J gave up 1 base, with 7 bases separating them. The CDR3 DNA is TGCAGTGCTAACAGGGCCCAAGAGACCCAGTACTTC. It is translated as CSANRAQETQYF.

This clonotype has just a few counts. The CDR3 DNA reads TGCGCCAGCAGCCAGGGCTTCGGACAGGGAATGTACGAGCAGTACTTC. Translated, it gives CASSQGFGQGMYEQYF. The V gene is TRBV4-3, the J gene TRBJ2-7; TRBD1 agrees at 8 bases. The CDR3 totals 16 residues. Germline CDR1 LGHNA, CDR2 YSLEER. Trimming cost V 3 bases and J 4 bases; bases outside gene matches: 11.

This clonotype was counted at least ten times. CDR3 sequence: CASRRQGDTEAFF. The DNA for the CDR3 is TGTGCCAGCAGGCGTCAGGGTGACACTGAAGCTTTCTTT. The chain couples TRBV12-3 or TRBV12-4 to TRBJ1-1, with D perhaps matching TRBD1 (5 bases). The length of the CDR3 is 13 residues. Trimming took off 6 bases at V and 3 bases at J, with 11 bases between the two ends.

This clonotype came up many times. The J gene is TRBJ1-1, the V gene TRBV5-1; D call uncertain. Trimming removed 4 bases from V and 0 bases from J, with 13 bases in between. This CDR3 has 15 residues. CDR1 SGHRS and CDR2 YFSETQ come from the germline V gene. The CDR3 DNA reads TGCGCCAGCAGCCCGGCCGCAGTCCTGAACACTGAAGCTTTCTTT. It translates to CASSPAAVLNTEAFF. Variable domain in full (rest from reference TRBV5-1 and TRBJ1-1): KAGVTQTPRYLIKTRGQQVTLSCSPISGHRSVSWYQQTPGQGLQFLFEYFSETQRNKGNFPGRFSGRQFSNSRSEMNVSTLELGDSALYLCASSPAAVLNTEAFFGQGTRLTVV.

A few counts support this clonotype. V gene TRBV20-1 combines with J gene TRBJ2-3; a weak D match, TRBD2 (5 bases). V lost 2 bases to trimming and J lost 7 bases, with 13 bases between them. The CDR3 loop spans 13 amino acids. Germline V gene data show CDR1 as DFQATT and CDR2 as SNEGSKA (reference sequence). CDR3 loop: CSARSGLTNTQYF. The CDR3 DNA reads TGCAGTGCTAGATCGGGATTGACGAATACGCAGTATTTT.

This chain uses TRBV7-9 with TRBJ2-1; TRBD1 matches 8 bases. CDR1 and CDR2 (germline): SEHNR, FQNEAQ (reference sequence). The CDR3 extends over 15 amino acids. Trimming cost V 5 bases and J 8 bases; bases outside gene matches: 11. This chain's CDR3 is CASSPLQGVFHEQFF. Here the CDR3 DNA reads TGTGCCAGCAGCCCACTACAGGGGGTCTTTCATGAGCAGTTCTTC.

The chain joins TRBV6-2 or TRBV6-3 to TRBJ2-1; TRBD1 might be the D (5 bases). The germline CDR1 and CDR2 sequences are MNHEY and SVGEGT. This CDR3 is 14 amino acids long. V lost 5 bases, J lost 6 bases, and 14 bases lay in between. The CDR3 here is CASSRQNRGNEQFF. CDR3 nucleotides: TGTGCCAGCAGTCGACAGAATAGAGGCAATGAGCAGTTCTTC.

This chain links TRBV5-1 with TRBJ1-1, with 7 nucleotides matching TRBD1. The CDR3 is 15 residues long. V was pared by 5 bases and J by 3 bases, with 10 bases of the junction left unmatched. Germline lookup yields CDR1 SGHRS and CDR2 YFSETQ. The chain's CDR3 is CASSWRDSLHTEAFF. CDR3 sequence (DNA): TGCGCCAGCAGTTGGAGGGACAGCCTTCACACTGAAGCTTTCTTT.

This clonotype was counted between two and nine times. This chain links TRBV5-5 with TRBJ1-2, with TRBD1 as a possible D gene (6 bases). The CDR3 runs to 15 residues. Trimming stripped 1 base from V and 3 bases from J, with 13 bases between. The germline CDR1 and CDR2 sequences are SGHKS and YYEKEE (reference sequence). The CDR3 is CASSLLTPGDYGYTF. In nucleotides, the CDR3 is TGTGCCAGCAGCTTGTTGACCCCAGGGGACTATGGCTACACCTTC.

V and J are TRBV12-3 or TRBV12-4 and TRBJ2-3; D is unresolved. CDR3 length equals 12 residues. The V gene lost 3 bases and the J gene lost 8 bases, with 9 bases spanning the gap. The CDR3 spells CASSLDQATQYF. The CDR3 bases are TGTGCCAGCAGTTTGGACCAAGCTACGCAGTATTTT.

The rearrangement uses TRBV7-2 and TRBJ1-1; 8 bases line up with TRBD1. V gave up 5 bases and J gave up 5 bases; unmatched junction bases: 10. The germline V gene encodes CDR1 SGHTA and CDR2 FQGNSA. The CDR3 runs to 15 residues. CDR3 coding DNA: TGTGCCAGCAGCCTCAGGGGGCGCGTTGAGACTGAAGCTTTCTTT. This encodes CASSLRGRVETEAFF.

There are a few counts of this clonotype. The chain carries TRBV6-2 or TRBV6-3 and TRBJ2-7; maybe TRBD1 (5 bases). This CDR3 region has 14 residues. V was shortened by 2 bases and J by 2 bases, with 10 bases between the two germline ends. The germline CDR1 and CDR2 sequences are MNHEY and SVGEGT. The CDR3 coding sequence is TGTGCCAGCAGTTACCTAACAGGAGCCTACGAGCAGTACTTC. Its translation: CASSYLTGAYEQYF.

This clonotype was picked up a small number of times. The J gene is TRBJ2-5, the V gene TRBV2, with D uncertain. V was trimmed by 2 bases and J by 4 bases, leaving 5 bases between them. Germline values: CDR1 SNHLY, CDR2 FYNNEI. The CDR3 has 12 amino acids. The DNA of the CDR3 is TGTGCCAGCAGTGAAAGGCGAGAGACCCAGTACTTC. It codes for CASSERRETQYF.

A few counts support this clonotype. CDR3 DNA: TGTGCCAGCTCACCAACCGACAGGGCGAGACCCCAAGAGACCCAGTACTTC. Protein: CASSPTDRARPQETQYF. The chain couples TRBV18 to TRBJ2-5, with TRBD1 matching 7 bases. Losses at the gene ends were 2 bases for V and 1 base for J; bases not matched to a gene: 10. The CDR3 length is 17 residues. In germline, CDR1 is KGHSH, CDR2 LQKENI.

This clonotype has only a few counts. The chain employs TRBV29-1 and TRBJ1-2; tentative D call: TRBD1 (5 bases). The V and J ends lost 4 bases and 8 bases respectively, with 17 bases between them. The CDR3 runs 13 residues. CDR1 is SQVTM and CDR2 is ANQGSEA in the germline V gene. Here the CDR3 reads CSVANAGTYGYTF. The CDR3 DNA reads as TGCAGCGTTGCAAACGCAGGGACGTACGGCTACACCTTC.

The table lists this clonotype with a few counts. The genes are TRBV28 and TRBJ2-7; 12 positions match TRBD2. CDR3 length equals 15 residues. J was trimmed by 4 bases and V by 4 bases; bases with no gene match: 5. CDR1 is MDHEN and CDR2 is SYDVKM in the germline V gene. The CDR3 region has the DNA TGTGCCAGCAGTTACCCGGGACTAGCGGGTTACGAGCAGTACTTC. This sequence encodes CASSYPGLAGYEQYF.